This T cell receptor (beta chain) was sequenced for a study of blood T cells in healthy people across ages. The authors ran a second PCR of roughly 6 to 12 cycles using a sample-barcoded 5' primer and a J-beta primer mix. TCRdb ran MiXCR on the 5' RACE reads and lists one entry per CDR3 protein. The data hold about 1.4 million distinct CDR3 sequences, with almost 60% observed a single time. CDR1 and CDR2 from the germline V gene are SGHAT and FQNNGV. The V gene lost 4 bases and the J gene lost 8 bases, with 17 bases spanning the gap. The CDR3 totals 14 residues. This receptor was taken from a man aged 18 to 29 in good health. V and J are TRBV11-2 and TRBJ1-2; D is possibly TRBD1 (6 bases). The material sequenced was blood. The CDR3 loop reads CASSSPGQGTGYTF. CDR3 nucleotides: TGTGCCAGCAGCTCTCCGGGACAAGGGACAGGCTACACCTTC.